The present T cell receptor beta chain was sequenced within a study of neoadjuvant anti-PD-1 for oral cavity cancer. Study in general: Patients without progression got a fourth dose around day 43.

About this clone itself: What it binds is not known.

Study-wide points: Post-nivolumab, blood T cell clonality was significantly elevated in non-responders. Only a few patients per response group were TCR-analyzed; validation needed.

Germline values: CDR1 SGHNT, CDR2 YYREEE (reference sequence). The CDR3 contains 16 residues. The trim removed 4 bases at V and 0 bases at J, leaving 2 bases unmatched. Libraries were prepared by immunoSEQ multiplex PCR; TCRdb keeps only in-frame clonotypes and omits some of them. The sample contains about 72,000 clones, 65% to 85% of which appear only once. The sequencing here drew on PBMCs, taken before nivolumab (anti-PD-1) treatment. This TCR was sampled from a person aged 35-79 years with oral cavity squamous cell carcinoma. The chain joins TRBV5-4 to TRBJ2-3, with 13 bases identical to TRBD2. The CDR3 loop is CASSRTSGSSTDTQYF. The CDR3 DNA reads TGTGCCAGCAGCAGGACTAGCGGGAGTAGCACAGATACGCAGTATTTT.